This T cell receptor beta chain was obtained from a study of blood T cell repertoires in COVID-19. Study summary: From the United States, Italy and Spain came samples of acute and convalescent COVID-19.

V was pared by 3 bases and J by 5 bases, with 9 bases of the junction left unmatched. Germline CDR1 reads SQVTM; CDR2 reads ANQGSEA. The CDR3 contains 15 residues. Sequencing was performed with immunoSEQ multiplex PCR; in TCRdb, only in-frame clones are kept and a portion is missing. This table has a few hundred thousand clones, roughly 87% appearing once. Study members were between roughly 18 and 100 years old and lived in 25 or so US regions. Recovered status in Cohort 3 required two negative PCRs, clearance, or symptom resolution. This clonotype was obtained from a woman younger than 45 who had recovered from COVID-19. Source material: PBMCs or T cells enriched from blood (not recorded which). The chain joins TRBV29-1 to TRBJ2-5; 10 bases map to TRBD1. The CDR3 nucleotides read TGCAGCGTTGATGAGGACAGGGGGTCCGGGGAGACCCAGTACTTC. Encoded protein: CSVDEDRGSGETQYF.